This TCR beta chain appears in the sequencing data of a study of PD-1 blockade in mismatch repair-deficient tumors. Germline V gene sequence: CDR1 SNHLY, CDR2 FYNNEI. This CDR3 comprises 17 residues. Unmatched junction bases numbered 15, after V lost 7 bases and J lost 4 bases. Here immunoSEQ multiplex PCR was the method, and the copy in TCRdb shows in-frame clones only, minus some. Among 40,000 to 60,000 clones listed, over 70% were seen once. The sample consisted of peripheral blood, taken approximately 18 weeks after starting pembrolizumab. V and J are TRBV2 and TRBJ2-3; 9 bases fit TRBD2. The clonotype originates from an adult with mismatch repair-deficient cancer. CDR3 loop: CASTSPWREGQADTQYF. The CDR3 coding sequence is TGTGCCAGCACCTCCCCTTGGCGGGAGGGCCAGGCAGATACGCAGTATTTT.